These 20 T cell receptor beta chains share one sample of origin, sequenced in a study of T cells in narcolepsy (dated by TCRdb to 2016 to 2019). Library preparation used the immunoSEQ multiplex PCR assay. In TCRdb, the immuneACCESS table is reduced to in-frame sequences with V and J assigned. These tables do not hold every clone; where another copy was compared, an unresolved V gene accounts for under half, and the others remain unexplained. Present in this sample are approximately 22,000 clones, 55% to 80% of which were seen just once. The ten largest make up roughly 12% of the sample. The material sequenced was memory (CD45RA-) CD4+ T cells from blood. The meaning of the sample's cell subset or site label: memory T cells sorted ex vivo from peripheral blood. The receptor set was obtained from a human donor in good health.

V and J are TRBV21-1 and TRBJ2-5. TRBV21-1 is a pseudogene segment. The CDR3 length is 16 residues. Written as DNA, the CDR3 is TGTGCCAGCAGCAAAGATAGGGGAGCCTACCAAGAGACCCAGTACTTC. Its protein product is CASSKDRGAYQETQYF.

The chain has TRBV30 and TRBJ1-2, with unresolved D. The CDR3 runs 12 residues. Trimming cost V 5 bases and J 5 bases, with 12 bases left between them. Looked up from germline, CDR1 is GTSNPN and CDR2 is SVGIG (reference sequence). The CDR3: CAWGEWAYGYTF. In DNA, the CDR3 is TGTGCCTGGGGAGAATGGGCGTATGGCTACACCTTC.

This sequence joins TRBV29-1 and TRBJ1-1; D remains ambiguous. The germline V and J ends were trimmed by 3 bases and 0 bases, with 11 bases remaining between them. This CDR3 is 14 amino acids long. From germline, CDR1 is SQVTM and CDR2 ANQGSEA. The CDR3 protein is CSVESADLNTEAFF. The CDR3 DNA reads TGCAGCGTTGAGTCGGCAGACTTGAACACTGAAGCTTTCTTT.

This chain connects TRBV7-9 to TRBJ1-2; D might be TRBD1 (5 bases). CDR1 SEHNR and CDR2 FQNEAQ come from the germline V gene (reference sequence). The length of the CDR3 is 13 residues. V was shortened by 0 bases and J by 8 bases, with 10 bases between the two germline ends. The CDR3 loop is CASSLAQGRGYTF. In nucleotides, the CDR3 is TGTGCCAGCAGCTTAGCGCAGGGCCGCGGCTACACCTTC.

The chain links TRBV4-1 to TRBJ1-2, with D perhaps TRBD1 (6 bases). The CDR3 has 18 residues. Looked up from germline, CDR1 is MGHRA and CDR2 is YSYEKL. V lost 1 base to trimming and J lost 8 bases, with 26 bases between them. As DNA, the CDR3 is TGCGCCAGCAGCCAAGCCCACCGCACAGGCTGGGGGCCTTGGGGCTACACCTTC. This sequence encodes CASSQAHRTGWGPWGYTF.

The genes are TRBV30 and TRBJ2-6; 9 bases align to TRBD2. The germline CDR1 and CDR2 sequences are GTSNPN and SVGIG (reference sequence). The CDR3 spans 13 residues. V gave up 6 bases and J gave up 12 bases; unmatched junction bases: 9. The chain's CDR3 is CACPKRGAAVLTF. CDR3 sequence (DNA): TGTGCCTGCCCTAAGCGGGGGGCCGCCGTCCTGACTTTC.

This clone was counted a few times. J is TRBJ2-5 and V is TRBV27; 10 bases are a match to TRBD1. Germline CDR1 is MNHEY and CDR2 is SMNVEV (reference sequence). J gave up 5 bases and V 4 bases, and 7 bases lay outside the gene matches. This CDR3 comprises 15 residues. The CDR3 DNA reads TGTGCCAGCAGTTCCGCCGGGACAGGGGAGGAGACCCAGTACTTC. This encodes CASSSAGTGEETQYF.

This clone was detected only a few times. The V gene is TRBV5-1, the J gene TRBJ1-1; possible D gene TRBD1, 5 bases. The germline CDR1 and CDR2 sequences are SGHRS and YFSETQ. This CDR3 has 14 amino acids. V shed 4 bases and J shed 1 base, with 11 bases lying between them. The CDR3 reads CASSTDGQNTEAFF. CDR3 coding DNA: TGCGCCAGCAGCACTGACGGACAGAACACTGAAGCTTTCTTT.

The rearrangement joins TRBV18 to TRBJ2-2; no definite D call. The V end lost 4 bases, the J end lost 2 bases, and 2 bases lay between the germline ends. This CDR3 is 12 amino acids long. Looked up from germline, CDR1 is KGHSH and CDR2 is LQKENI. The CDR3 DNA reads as TGTGCCAGCTCACGCAACACCGGGGAGCTGTTTTTT. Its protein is CASSRNTGELFF.

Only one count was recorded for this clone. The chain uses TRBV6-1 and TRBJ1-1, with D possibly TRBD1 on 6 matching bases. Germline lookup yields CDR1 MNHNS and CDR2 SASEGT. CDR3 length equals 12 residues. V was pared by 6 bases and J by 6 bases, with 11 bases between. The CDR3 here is CASRQNRAEAFF. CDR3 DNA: TGTGCCAGCAGACAAAACAGGGCTGAAGCTTTCTTT.

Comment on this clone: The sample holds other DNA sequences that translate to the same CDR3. CDR3 residues: CASSQGPNQPQHF. Here the CDR3 DNA reads TGTGCCAGCAGCCAAGGGCCCAATCAGCCCCAGCATTTT. J is TRBJ1-5 and V is TRBV14; D not certain. The CDR3 consists of 13 residues. Per germline, CDR1 SGHDN and CDR2 FVKESK. Trimming cost V 1 base and J 3 bases, with 4 bases left between them.

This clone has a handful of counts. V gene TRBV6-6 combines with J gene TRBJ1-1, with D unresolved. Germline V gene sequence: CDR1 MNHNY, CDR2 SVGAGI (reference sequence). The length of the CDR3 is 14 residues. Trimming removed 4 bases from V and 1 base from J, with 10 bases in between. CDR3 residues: CASSFSPTNTEAFF. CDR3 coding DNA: TGTGCCAGCAGTTTTTCTCCGACGAACACTGAAGCTTTCTTT.

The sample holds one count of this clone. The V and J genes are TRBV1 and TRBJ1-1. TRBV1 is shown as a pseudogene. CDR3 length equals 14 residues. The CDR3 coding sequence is TGCACCAGCAGCCATCGGACGGTGAACACTGAAGCTTTCTTT. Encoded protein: CTSSHRTVNTEAFF.

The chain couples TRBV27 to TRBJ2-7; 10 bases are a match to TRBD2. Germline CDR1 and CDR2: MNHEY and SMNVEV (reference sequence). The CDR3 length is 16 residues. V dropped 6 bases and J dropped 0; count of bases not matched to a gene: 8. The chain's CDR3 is CASRPLAGVTSYEQYF. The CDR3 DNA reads TGTGCCAGCAGACCCCTAGCGGGGGTTACCTCCTACGAGCAGTACTTC.

CDR3 DNA: TGTGCCAGCAGTAGGGACCTAGCGAACACCGGGGAGCTGTTTTTT. The encoded protein is CASSRDLANTGELFF. The chain carries TRBV6-4 and TRBJ2-2, with D perhaps matching TRBD1 or TRBD2 (5 bases each). V lost 5 bases to trimming and J lost 0 bases, with 10 bases between them. CDR3 length equals 15 residues. Germline CDR1 reads MRHNA; CDR2 reads SNTAGT.

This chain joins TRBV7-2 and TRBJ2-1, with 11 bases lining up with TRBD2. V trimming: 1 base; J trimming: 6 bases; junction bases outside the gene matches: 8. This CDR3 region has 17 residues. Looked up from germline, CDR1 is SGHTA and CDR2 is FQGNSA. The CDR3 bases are TGTGCCAGCAGCTTAGGTTTGTCTAGCGGGGGGTTCAATGAGCAGTTCTTC. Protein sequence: CASSLGLSSGGFNEQFF.

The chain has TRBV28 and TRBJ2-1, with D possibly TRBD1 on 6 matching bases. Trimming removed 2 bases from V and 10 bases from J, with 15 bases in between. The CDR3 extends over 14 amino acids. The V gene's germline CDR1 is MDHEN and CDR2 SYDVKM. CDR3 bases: TGTGCCAGCAGTTTAACACCTCCTAGGGGGGAGCAGTTCTTC. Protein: CASSLTPPRGEQFF.

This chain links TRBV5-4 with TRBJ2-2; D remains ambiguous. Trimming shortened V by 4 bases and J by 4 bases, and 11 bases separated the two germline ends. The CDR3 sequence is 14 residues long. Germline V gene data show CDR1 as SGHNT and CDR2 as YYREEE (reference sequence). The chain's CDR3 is CASSTFEATGELFF. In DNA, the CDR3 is TGTGCCAGCAGCACTTTCGAGGCCACCGGGGAGCTGTTTTTT.

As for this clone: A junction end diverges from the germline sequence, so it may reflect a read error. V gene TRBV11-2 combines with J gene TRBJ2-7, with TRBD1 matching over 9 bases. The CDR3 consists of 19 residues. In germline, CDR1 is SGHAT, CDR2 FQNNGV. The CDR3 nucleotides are TGTGCCCGCAGCGTCGGGACAGGGTTCCCGAGTTCCCTTACTTACGAGCAGTACTTC. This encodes CARSVGTGFPSSLTYEQYF.

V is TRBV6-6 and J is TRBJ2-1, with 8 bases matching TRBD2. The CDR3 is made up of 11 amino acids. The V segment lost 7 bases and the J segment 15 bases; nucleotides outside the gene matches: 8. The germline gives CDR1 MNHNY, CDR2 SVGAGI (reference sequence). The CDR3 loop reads CASNLAGRMFF. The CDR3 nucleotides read TGTGCCAGCAACCTAGCGGGTCGGATGTTCTTC.